This T cell receptor (beta chain) was profiled in a study of blood T cell repertoires in COVID-19. Assay used: immunoSEQ multiplex PCR; TCRdb lists only in-frame clones, some missing. There are a few hundred thousand clones in the sample; approximately 80% occur only once, and about 9% lies in the top ten. V dropped 7 bases and J dropped 0 bases, with 10 bases sitting between them. Germline CDR1 is SNHLY and CDR2 is FYNNEI. This CDR3 contains 14 residues. The TCR sequence derives from a man between 40 and 49 years old who had recovered from COVID-19. Sequencing was carried out using PBMCs or T cells enriched from blood (not recorded which). V usage is TRBV2 and J usage is TRBJ1-5; D is unclear. This chain's CDR3 is CASMGDYSNQPQHF. For the CDR3, the DNA is TGTGCCAGCATGGGTGACTATAGCAATCAGCCCCAGCATTTT.